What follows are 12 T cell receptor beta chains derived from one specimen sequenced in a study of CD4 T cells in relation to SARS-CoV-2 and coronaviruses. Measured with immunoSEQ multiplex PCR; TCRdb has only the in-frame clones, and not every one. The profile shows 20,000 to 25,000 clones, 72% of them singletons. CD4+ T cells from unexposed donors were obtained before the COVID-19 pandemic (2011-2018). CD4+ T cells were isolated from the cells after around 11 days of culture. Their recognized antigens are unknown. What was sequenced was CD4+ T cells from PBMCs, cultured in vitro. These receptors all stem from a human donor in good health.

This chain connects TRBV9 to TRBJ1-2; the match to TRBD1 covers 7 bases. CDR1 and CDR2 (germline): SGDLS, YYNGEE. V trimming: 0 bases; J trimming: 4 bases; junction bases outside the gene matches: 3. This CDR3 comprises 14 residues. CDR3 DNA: TGTGCCAGCAGCGTAGCGTCAGGGGGCTATGGCTACACCTTC. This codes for CASSVASGGYGYTF.

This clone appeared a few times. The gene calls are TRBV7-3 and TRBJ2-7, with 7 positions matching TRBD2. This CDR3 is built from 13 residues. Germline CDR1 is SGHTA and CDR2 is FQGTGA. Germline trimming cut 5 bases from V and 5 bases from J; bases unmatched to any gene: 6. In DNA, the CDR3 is TGTGCCAGCAGCGGGACTGCGGGGGACGAGCAGTACTTC. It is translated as CASSGTAGDEQYF. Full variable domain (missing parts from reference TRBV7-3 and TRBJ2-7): GAGVSQTPSNKVTEKGKYVELRCDPISGHTALYWYRQSLGQGPEFLIYFQGTGAADDSGLPNDRFFAVRPEGSVSTLKIQRTERGDSAVYLCASSGTAGDEQYFGPGTRLTVT.

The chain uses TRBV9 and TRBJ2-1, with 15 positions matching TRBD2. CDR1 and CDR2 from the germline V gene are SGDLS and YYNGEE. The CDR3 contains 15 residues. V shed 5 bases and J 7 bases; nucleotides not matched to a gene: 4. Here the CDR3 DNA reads TGTGCCAGCAGTGGGACTAGCGGGAGGCGTAATGAGCAGTTCTTC. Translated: CASSGTSGRRNEQFF.

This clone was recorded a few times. DNA for the CDR3: TGTGCCAGCAGCTTGGGACAGGGGGGGACCGGGGAGCTGTTTTTT. Translated, it gives CASSLGQGGTGELFF. This chain links TRBV7-7 with TRBJ2-2; 11 bases agree with TRBD1. Germline CDR1 reads SSHAT; CDR2 reads FNYEAQ (reference sequence). The CDR3 consists of 15 residues. V gave up 3 bases and J gave up 5 bases; unmatched junction bases: 2.

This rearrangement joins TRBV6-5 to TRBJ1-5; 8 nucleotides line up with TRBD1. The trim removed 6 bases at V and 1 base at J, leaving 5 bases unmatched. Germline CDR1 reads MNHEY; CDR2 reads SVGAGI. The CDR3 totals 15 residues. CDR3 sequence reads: CASSATGGSNQPQHF. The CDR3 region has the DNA TGTGCCAGCAGCGCAACAGGGGGGAGCAATCAGCCCCAGCATTTT.

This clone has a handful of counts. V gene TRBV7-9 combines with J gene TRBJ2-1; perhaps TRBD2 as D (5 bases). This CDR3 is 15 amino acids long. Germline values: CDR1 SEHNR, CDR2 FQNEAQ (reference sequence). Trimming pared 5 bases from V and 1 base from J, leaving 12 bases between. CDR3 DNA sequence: TGTGCCAGCAGCCAACCGGGGTCTTCCTACAATGAGCAGTTCTTC. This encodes CASSQPGSSYNEQFF. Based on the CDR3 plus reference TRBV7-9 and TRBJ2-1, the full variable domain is DTGVSQNPRHKITKRGQNVTFRCDPISEHNRLYWYRQTLGQGPEFLTYFQNEAQLEKSRLLSDRFSAERPKGSFSTLEIQRTEQGDSAMYLCASSQPGSSYNEQFFGPGTRLTVL.

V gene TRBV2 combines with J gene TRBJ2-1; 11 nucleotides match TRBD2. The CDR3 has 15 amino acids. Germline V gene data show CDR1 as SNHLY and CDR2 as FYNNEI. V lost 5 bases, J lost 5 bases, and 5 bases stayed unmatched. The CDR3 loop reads CASSLLAGGHNEQFF. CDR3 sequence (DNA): TGTGCCAGCAGTTTGCTAGCGGGGGGACACAATGAGCAGTTCTTC.

CDR3 amino acids: CASSLWNSQQETQYF. The CDR3 DNA reads as TGCGCCAGCAGCTTGTGGAATTCGCAGCAAGAGACCCAGTACTTC. The chain joins TRBV5-1 to TRBJ2-5; D remains ambiguous. V was clipped by 1 base and J by 2 bases, with 12 bases between them. The germline CDR1 and CDR2 sequences are SGHRS and YFSETQ. The CDR3 is 15 amino acids.

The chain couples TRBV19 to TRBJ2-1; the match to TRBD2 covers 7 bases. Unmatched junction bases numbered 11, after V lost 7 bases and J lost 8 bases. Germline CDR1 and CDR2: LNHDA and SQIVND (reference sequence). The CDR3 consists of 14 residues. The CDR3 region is CASKLRELTDEQFF. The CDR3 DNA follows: TGTGCCAGTAAGTTGCGGGAGCTTACAGATGAGCAGTTCTTC.

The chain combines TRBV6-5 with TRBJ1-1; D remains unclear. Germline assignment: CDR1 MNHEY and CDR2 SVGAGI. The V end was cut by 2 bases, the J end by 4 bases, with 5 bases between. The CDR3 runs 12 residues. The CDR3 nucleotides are TGTGCCAGCAGTTACGCGGGCACTGAAGCTTTCTTT. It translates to CASSYAGTEAFF.

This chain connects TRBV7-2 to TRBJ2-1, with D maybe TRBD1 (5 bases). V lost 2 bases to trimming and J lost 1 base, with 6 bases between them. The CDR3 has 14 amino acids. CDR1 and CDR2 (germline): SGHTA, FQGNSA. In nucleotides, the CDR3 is TGTGCCAGCAGCTTACAGGGTTCCTACAATGAGCAGTTCTTC. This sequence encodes CASSLQGSYNEQFF.

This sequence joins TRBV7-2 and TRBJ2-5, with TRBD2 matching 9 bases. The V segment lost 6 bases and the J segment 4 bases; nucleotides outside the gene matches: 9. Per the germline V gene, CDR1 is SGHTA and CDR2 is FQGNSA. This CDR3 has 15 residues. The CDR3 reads CASSSQGGGGETQYF. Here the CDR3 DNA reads TGTGCCAGCAGTTCCCAGGGCGGGGGGGGAGAGACCCAGTACTTC.